This T cell receptor beta chain was sequenced in a study of B cell selection in AIRE deficiency. Sorting defined conventional CD4 T cells as CD4+CD127+. This CDR3 is built from 15 residues. V dropped 4 bases and J dropped 0; count of bases not matched to a gene: 2. The germline CDR1 and CDR2 sequences are MNHEY and SMNVEV (reference sequence). Some clones are missing from TCRdb's copy, which holds only in-frame ones; the method was immunoSEQ multiplex PCR. The sample has roughly 25,000 clones, around 97% seen once; the top ten hold just over 0.2%. Sequences were obtained from conventional CD4+ T cells sorted from PBMCs. The rearrangement joins TRBV27 to TRBJ2-3, with 9 bases matching TRBD1. The TCR originated in a human donor with AIRE deficiency. CDR3 DNA: TGTGCCAGCAGTTCAGGACAGGGGAGCACAGATACGCAGTATTTT. It specifies CASSSGQGSTDTQYF.